One sample yielded the 17 T cell receptor beta chains listed below, sequenced in a study of blood T cell repertoires in COVID-19. Produced via immunoSEQ multiplex PCR; TCRdb's table is partial and in-frame only. The data hold around 100,000 clones, with roughly 87% observed a single time. The source material was peripheral blood. The receptors were sampled from a man in his thirties or forties in a cohort sampled during active COVID-19.

The V and J genes are TRBV29-1 and TRBJ2-5, with a tentative D call TRBD2 (7 bases). The CDR3 runs to 15 residues. Germline loops: CDR1 SQVTM, CDR2 ANQGSEA. Trimming removed 4 bases at V and 9 bases at J, with 24 bases between. CDR3 nucleotide sequence: TGCAGCGTTGCTTACCCCGGGGGGCCCGACCCCGCCCAGTACTTC. Translating it yields CSVAYPGGPDPAQYF.

V gene TRBV5-1 combines with J gene TRBJ2-3, with TRBD1 identical over 9 bases. In germline, CDR1 is SGHRS, CDR2 YFSETQ. This CDR3 region has 12 residues. V trimming: 7 bases; J trimming: 6 bases; junction bases outside the gene matches: 3. The CDR3 region has the DNA TGCGCCAGCGGACAGGGGTTCGATACGCAGTATTTT. Protein: CASGQGFDTQYF. Supplemented by reference TRBV5-1 and TRBJ2-3, the full variable domain reads KAGVTQTPRYLIKTRGQQVTLSCSPISGHRSVSWYQQTPGQGLQFLFEYFSETQRNKGNFPGRFSGRQFSNSRSEMNVSTLELGDSALYLCASGQGFDTQYFGPGTRLTVL.

The genes are TRBV18 and TRBJ2-3, with a tentative D call TRBD1 (5 bases). CDR1 and CDR2 from the germline V gene are KGHSH and LQKENI. The CDR3 extends over 13 amino acids. V was trimmed by 3 bases and J by 9 bases, leaving 13 bases between them. The chain's CDR3 is CASSPDKGLTQYF. The CDR3, as DNA: TGTGCCAGCTCACCGGATAAGGGGTTGACGCAGTATTTT. Complete variable domain (other parts from reference TRBV18 and TRBJ2-3): NAGVMQNPRHLVRRRGQEARLRCSPMKGHSHVYWYRQLPEEGLKFMVYLQKENIIDESGMPKERFSAEFPKEGPSILRIQQVVRGDSAAYFCASSPDKGLTQYFGPGTRLTVL.

The chain uses TRBV4-1 and TRBJ1-4, with 7 bases matching TRBD1. Germline V gene data show CDR1 as MGHRA and CDR2 as YSYEKL. J gave up 4 bases and V 3 bases, and 8 bases lay outside the gene matches. The CDR3 sequence is 16 residues long. CDR3 amino acids: CASSHYPGGLNEKLFF. The CDR3, as DNA: TGCGCCAGCAGCCATTACCCAGGGGGTCTTAATGAAAAACTGTTTTTT.

The chain uses TRBV5-8 and TRBJ1-4; tentatively, D is TRBD1 (5 bases). There are 16 residues in the CDR3. The germline V gene encodes CDR1 SGHTS and CDR2 YDEGEE. The germline V and J ends were trimmed by 4 bases and 8 bases, with 21 bases remaining between them. CDR3: CASSNTPPRAGEKLFF. The CDR3 coding sequence is TGTGCCAGCAGCAATACCCCTCCCAGGGCCGGCGAAAAACTGTTTTTT.

As regards this clone: Other DNA sequences in the same sample also yield this CDR3. V and J are TRBV6-2 or TRBV6-3 and TRBJ2-3; 15 positions agree with TRBD2. The J segment lost 4 bases and the V segment lost 5 bases, leaving 13 bases of the junction unmatched. CDR1 is MNHEY, CDR2 SVGEGT, per germline. The CDR3 is 19 amino acids. The CDR3 loop is CASSPRGTSGGPGADTQYF. The CDR3 DNA follows: TGTGCCAGCAGTCCCCGGGGGACTAGCGGGGGGCCGGGGGCAGATACGCAGTATTTT.

V is TRBV6-6 and J is TRBJ1-1, with 9 bases lining up with TRBD1. In germline, CDR1 is MNHNY, CDR2 SVGAGI (reference sequence). The CDR3 covers 15 residues. With 6 bases clipped from V and 1 base from J, the junction kept 6 bases outside the gene matches. CDR3: CASRPSGQGNTEAFF. The CDR3 DNA is TGTGCCAGCAGACCATCGGGACAGGGGAACACTGAAGCTTTCTTT.

The V and J genes are TRBV4-3 and TRBJ2-7; 10 positions agree with TRBD1. V was pared by 5 bases and J by 7 bases, with 8 bases of the junction left unmatched. The CDR3 extends over 14 amino acids. Germline CDR1 is LGHNA and CDR2 is YSLEER. The CDR3: CASSTTGGSGEQYF. For the CDR3, the DNA is TGCGCCAGCAGCACGACAGGGGGCTCGGGGGAGCAGTACTTC.

This sequence joins TRBV2 and TRBJ1-1; D may be TRBD1 (5 bases). V was shortened by 2 bases and J by 1 base, with 8 bases between the two germline ends. CDR3 length: 14 residues. Germline lookup yields CDR1 SNHLY and CDR2 FYNNEI. The CDR3 region is CASSERQKNTEAFF. In DNA, the CDR3 is TGTGCCAGCAGTGAACGACAGAAGAACACTGAAGCTTTCTTT.

CDR3 region: CASSEQAGGDTEAFF. The CDR3 DNA sequence: TGTGCCAGCAGTGAGCAGGCGGGGGGCGACACTGAAGCTTTCTTT. This rearrangement joins TRBV6-4 to TRBJ1-1; D is perhaps TRBD1 (6 bases). Germline values: CDR1 MRHNA, CDR2 SNTAGT. This CDR3 has 15 amino acids. V was shortened by 3 bases and J by 3 bases, with 14 bases between the two germline ends.

This chain uses TRBV3-1 (or the pseudogene TRBV3-2) with TRBJ2-7; D possibly corresponds to TRBD2 (5 bases). The CDR3 is 14 residues long. Looked up from germline, CDR1 is LGHDT and CDR2 is YNNKEL (reference sequence). The V gene lost 0 bases and the J gene lost 6 bases, with 12 bases spanning the gap. The CDR3 coding sequence is TGTGCCAGCAGCCAAGAGGGTTCTGCGGGCGAGCAGTACTTC. Amino acid sequence: CASSQEGSAGEQYF.

V gene TRBV29-1 combines with J gene TRBJ2-1; possible D gene TRBD1, 6 bases. The CDR3 length is 12 residues. V lost 4 bases and J 5 bases, leaving 9 bases between the germline ends. Germline values: CDR1 SQVTM, CDR2 ANQGSEA. The CDR3 loop reads CSVAQGNNEQFF. CDR3 nucleotides: TGCAGCGTTGCACAGGGTAACAATGAGCAGTTCTTC.

The J gene is TRBJ2-5, the V gene TRBV11-2; 7 positions agree with TRBD1. Germline V gene lookup returns CDR1 SGHAT and CDR2 FQNNGV. The CDR3 sequence is 16 residues long. J was trimmed by 5 bases and V by 1 base; bases with no gene match: 10. The CDR3 reads CASSLVQTGLGETQYF. For the CDR3, the DNA is TGTGCCAGCAGCTTAGTTCAGACAGGGTTGGGGGAGACCCAGTACTTC.

This chain joins TRBV7-2 and TRBJ2-7, with 7 nucleotides matching TRBD1. The CDR3 contains 16 residues. In germline, CDR1 is SGHTA, CDR2 FQGNSA. J lost 0 bases, V lost 5 bases, and 10 bases had no gene match. For the CDR3, the DNA is TGTGCCAGCAGCCCGCGACAGGGCTTAAGCTCCTACGAGCAGTACTTC. Residues: CASSPRQGLSSYEQYF.

This chain uses TRBV11-2 with TRBJ2-2; tentative D call: TRBD1 (5 bases). CDR3 length: 17 amino acids. Germline CDR1 reads SGHAT; CDR2 reads FQNNGV. The V gene lost 4 bases and the J gene lost 1 base, with 16 bases spanning the gap. CDR3 protein: CASSSNPDIRNTGELFF. In nucleotides, the CDR3 is TGTGCCAGCAGCTCAAATCCGGACATAAGGAACACCGGGGAGCTGTTTTTT.

The sample holds a few counts of this clone. The rearrangement links TRBV7-9 to TRBJ1-6, with TRBD1 matching over 7 bases. The CDR3 totals 15 residues. Losses at the gene ends were 2 bases for V and 10 bases for J; bases not matched to a gene: 8. CDR1 is SEHNR and CDR2 is FQNEAQ in the germline V gene (reference sequence). The CDR3 here is CASSLNTRQGSPLHF. CDR3 in DNA: TGTGCCAGCAGCTTAAACACCCGACAGGGCTCACCCCTCCACTTT.

The rearrangement links TRBV7-2 to TRBJ2-3; 14 nucleotides match TRBD2. The CDR3 sequence is 15 residues long. Trimming took 2 bases from V and 7 from J; bases not matched to a gene: 2. Germline-derived CDR1 and CDR2 are SGHTA and FQGNSA. This CDR3 reads CASSLRLAGGNTQYF. In nucleotides, the CDR3 is TGTGCCAGCAGCTTACGACTAGCGGGGGGGAATACGCAGTATTTT.